Presented here are 26 T cell receptor beta chains from one specimen sequenced in a study of T cell responses to AZD1222 COVID-19 vaccine (dated by TCRdb to the early 2020s). What the time point label conveys for this sample: baseline before first vaccination. Library creation used the immunoSEQ multiplex PCR assay. The clones in this table, taken by TCRdb from immuneACCESS, are in-frame only. Not every clone is retained; where verified, under half of the shortfall comes from an unresolved V gene, and the cause of the rest is unknown. The sample table records some 180,000 clones; around 94% of these occur just once. The ten largest clones take up about 1.2% of the sample. Sample: peripheral blood, taken on day 0 of AZD1222 vaccination. These receptors were collected from an adult in good health.

The chain carries TRBV3-1 (or the pseudogene TRBV3-2) and TRBJ2-7; 11 nucleotides agree with TRBD2. The germline CDR1 and CDR2 sequences are LGHDT and YNNKEL (reference sequence). This CDR3 is built from 18 residues. The trim removed 2 bases at V and 0 bases at J, leaving 9 bases unmatched. In nucleotides, the CDR3 is TGTGCCAGCAGCCAATACCTACTAGCGGGGGCCAGCTCCTACGAGCAGTACTTC. It specifies CASSQYLLAGASSYEQYF.

The chain employs TRBV6-5 and TRBJ2-7, with D possibly being TRBD1 or TRBD2 (5 bases each). Germline CDR1 is MNHEY and CDR2 is SVGAGI. The germline V and J ends were trimmed by 5 bases and 2 bases, with 13 bases remaining between them. This CDR3 has 14 amino acids. CDR3: CASSLDVGPYEQYF. CDR3 bases: TGTGCCAGCAGTCTGGACGTGGGACCCTACGAGCAGTACTTC.

The chain recombines TRBV28 with TRBJ1-5, with TRBD1 identical over 7 bases. V lost 6 bases to trimming and J lost 0 bases; unmatched junction nucleotides: 11. Germline lookup yields CDR1 MDHEN and CDR2 SYDVKM. The CDR3 runs 17 residues. The CDR3 DNA reads as TGTGCCAGCAGACGCTCTACGACAGGGTATAGCAATCAGCCCCAGCATTTT. Protein sequence: CASRRSTTGYSNQPQHF.

V is TRBV28 and J is TRBJ1-6, with 8 bases fitting TRBD1. Germline CDR1 MDHEN, CDR2 SYDVKM. J lost 3 bases, V lost 4 bases, and 8 bases had no gene match. The CDR3 runs 17 residues. The CDR3 spells CASSSPGGADYNSPLHF. The CDR3, as DNA: TGTGCCAGCAGTTCACCAGGGGGCGCCGACTATAATTCACCCCTCCACTTT.

The chain links TRBV3-1 (or the pseudogene TRBV3-2) to TRBJ2-1; no firm D call. The V end lost 1 base, the J end lost 5 bases, and 15 bases lay between the germline ends. Germline CDR1 reads LGHDT; CDR2 reads YNNKEL (reference sequence). The CDR3 has 16 amino acids. The CDR3 coding sequence is TGTGCCAGCAGCCAAGCCCTCTTAGGGTACCACAATGAGCAGTTCTTC. This gives the protein CASSQALLGYHNEQFF.

The chain couples TRBV19 to TRBJ2-5; D may be TRBD1 (5 bases). Germline CDR1 and CDR2: LNHDA and SQIVND (reference sequence). There are 13 residues in the CDR3. V was cut by 3 bases and J by 5 bases, with 10 bases left in between. The CDR3, as DNA: TGTGCCAGTAGTATTCAAGGGGCCGAGACCCAGTACTTC. Amino acid sequence: CASSIQGAETQYF.

To note about this clone: Other DNA sequences within the sample encode an identical CDR3. CDR3 sequence: CASSPPGPYEQYF. The CDR3 coding sequence is TGTGCCAGCAGCCCTCCGGGACCTTACGAGCAGTACTTC. V is TRBV3-1 (or the pseudogene TRBV3-2) and J is TRBJ2-7; D possibly matches TRBD1 or TRBD2 (5 bases each). The CDR3 consists of 13 residues. The germline gives CDR1 LGHDT, CDR2 YNNKEL (reference sequence). The V end lost 4 bases, the J end lost 4 bases, and 11 bases lay between the germline ends.

The chain has TRBV9 and TRBJ1-4; D gene ambiguous. The CDR3 contains 14 residues. The V gene lost 3 bases and the J gene lost 2 bases, with 8 bases spanning the gap. CDR1 and CDR2 (germline): SGDLS, YYNGEE. For the CDR3, the DNA is TGTGCCAGCAGCGACAAACAGACTAATGAAAAACTGTTTTTT. Encoded protein: CASSDKQTNEKLFF.

The chain uses TRBV24-1 and TRBJ1-1; D remains ambiguous. CDR1 and CDR2 (germline): KGHDR, SFDVKD. Trimming pared 4 bases from V and 1 base from J, leaving 6 bases between. The CDR3 contains 13 residues. As DNA, the CDR3 is TGTGCCACCAGTGACTACACGAACACTGAAGCTTTCTTT. Residues: CATSDYTNTEAFF.

The genes are TRBV2 and TRBJ1-1, with D unclear. There are 14 residues in the CDR3. CDR1 and CDR2 from the germline V gene are SNHLY and FYNNEI. V lost 5 bases, J lost 2 bases, and 12 bases lay in between. CDR3 in amino acids: CASSQWTSNTEAFF. CDR3 coding DNA: TGTGCCAGCAGTCAATGGACCTCAAACACTGAAGCTTTCTTT.

This rearrangement joins TRBV11-2 to TRBJ1-2; D remains ambiguous. V shed 1 base and J shed 4 bases, with 13 bases lying between them. The CDR3 totals 15 residues. In germline, CDR1 is SGHAT, CDR2 FQNNGV. The CDR3 here is CASSLATRFSYGYTF. Written as DNA, the CDR3 is TGTGCCAGCAGCTTAGCGACCAGATTCTCCTATGGCTACACCTTC.

This chain connects TRBV12-3 or TRBV12-4 to TRBJ2-3; D gene uncertain. The CDR3 length is 11 residues. Between the trimmed V and J ends, which lost 4 bases and 3 bases, there was a span of 2 bases. For the CDR3, the DNA is TGTGCCAGCAGTTATACAGATACGCAGTATTTT. This sequence encodes CASSYTDTQYF.

This rearrangement joins TRBV5-6 to TRBJ1-1; 7 bases agree with TRBD1. This CDR3 is built from 15 residues. After removal of 0 bases from V and 10 bases from J, the junction contained 12 bases not matched to a gene. Germline V gene sequence: CDR1 SGHDT, CDR2 YYEEEE. The CDR3 here is CASSLVGGGGLGAFF. The CDR3 DNA reads TGTGCCAGCAGCTTGGTCGGAGGGGGCGGCCTGGGAGCTTTCTTT.

V and J are TRBV6-5 and TRBJ1-4, with unresolved D. Trimming cost V 6 bases and J 5 bases, with 13 bases left between them. Germline loops: CDR1 MNHEY, CDR2 SVGAGI. CDR3 length: 14 amino acids. The CDR3 spells CASSPFERNEKLFF. The CDR3 DNA follows: TGTGCCAGCAGCCCCTTCGAGCGAAATGAAAAACTGTTTTTT.

The gene calls are TRBV9 and TRBJ1-1; 7 bases are shared with TRBD1. Germline assignment: CDR1 SGDLS and CDR2 YYNGEE. CDR3 size: 13 residues. After removal of 0 bases from V and 8 bases from J, the junction contained 4 bases not matched to a gene. The CDR3 is CASSVEVGGEAFF. CDR3 DNA sequence: TGTGCCAGCAGCGTAGAAGTAGGGGGCGAAGCTTTCTTT. The full variable domain, its missing parts supplied by reference TRBV9 and TRBJ1-1, is DSGVTQTPKHLITATGQRVTLRCSPRSGDLSVYWYQQSLDQGLQFLIQYYNGEERAKGNILERFSAQQFPDLHSELNLSSLELGDSALYFCASSVEVGGEAFFGQGTRLTVV.

The rearrangement links TRBV28 to TRBJ1-5; TRBD1 matches at 9 bases. Germline CDR1 and CDR2: MDHEN and SYDVKM. The junction had 7 bases not matched to a gene; V was cut back by 6 bases and J by 4 bases. The CDR3 totals 15 residues. CDR3 in DNA: TGTGCCAGCAGGCCAAACAGGGGGCGGAATCAGCCCCAGCATTTT. Its translation: CASRPNRGRNQPQHF.

The chain carries TRBV19 and TRBJ2-4, with D perhaps matching TRBD1 or TRBD2 (7 bases each). Germline CDR1 reads LNHDA; CDR2 reads SQIVND (reference sequence). This CDR3 has 12 residues. Trimming shortened V by 5 bases and J by 12 bases, and 14 bases separated the two germline ends. The CDR3 is CASSPAGDSQYF. The CDR3 nucleotides are TGTGCCAGTAGTCCTGCGGGGGACAGTCAGTACTTC.

The rearrangement joins TRBV5-1 to TRBJ1-2; D is unresolved. CDR1 and CDR2 from the germline V gene are SGHRS and YFSETQ. Trimming removed 4 bases at V and 6 bases at J, with 16 bases between. The CDR3 spans 14 residues. The CDR3 loop reads CASSPGLFQDGYTF. The CDR3, as DNA: TGCGCCAGCAGCCCGGGTCTTTTCCAGGATGGCTACACCTTC.

In this sample, this clone turned up once. This chain connects TRBV7-6 to TRBJ2-5, with 7 bases aligning to TRBD1. In germline, CDR1 is SGHVS, CDR2 FNYEAQ. The CDR3 consists of 14 residues. V was clipped by 5 bases and J by 5 bases; unmatched bases: 8. For the CDR3, the DNA is TGTGCCAGCAGCCACAGGGGCAACGGGGAGACCCAGTACTTC. Translated: CASSHRGNGETQYF.

The rearrangement links TRBV4-1 to TRBJ1-5, with D possibly TRBD1 on 5 matching bases. V dropped 4 bases and J dropped 6 bases, with 10 bases sitting between them. Germline loops: CDR1 MGHRA, CDR2 YSYEKL. CDR3 length: 13 residues. CDR3 sequence: CASSPRVSQPQHF. DNA of the CDR3: TGCGCCAGCAGCCCCAGGGTGTCTCAGCCCCAGCATTTT.

Details on this clone: Other DNA sequences in this specimen translate into the identical CDR3. The CDR3 coding sequence is TGTGCCAGCAGTGGGGGTGCTGAAGCTTTCTTT. It translates to CASSGGAEAFF. The rearrangement joins TRBV2 to TRBJ1-1; D unresolved. The germline V gene has CDR1 SNHLY and CDR2 FYNNEI. Trimming took 4 bases from V and 6 from J, leaving 6 bases between them. This CDR3 region has 11 residues. Filled out from reference TRBV2 and TRBJ1-1, the complete variable domain reads EPEVTQTPSHQVTQMGQEVILRCVPISNHLYFYWYRQILGQKVEFLVSFYNNEISEKSEIFDDQFSVERPDGSNFTLKIRSTKLEDSAMYFCASSGGAEAFFGQGTRLTVV.

The chain couples TRBV5-1 to TRBJ2-7; 7 bases match TRBD1. V dropped 4 bases and J dropped 2; count of bases not matched to a gene: 6. Germline V gene sequence: CDR1 SGHRS, CDR2 YFSETQ. This CDR3 region has 14 residues. CDR3 bases: TGCGCCAGCAGCCGTGACAGGGTCACCTACGAGCAGTACTTC. This codes for CASSRDRVTYEQYF.

The chain joins TRBV7-9 to TRBJ2-3; 9 positions match TRBD1. The germline V gene encodes CDR1 SEHNR and CDR2 FQNEAQ (reference sequence). The length of the CDR3 is 16 residues. Trimming at V came to 5 bases and at J to 1 base, leaving 7 bases not matched to a gene. The CDR3 loop is CASSGGQGRGTDTQYF. The CDR3 DNA sequence: TGTGCCAGCAGCGGAGGACAGGGGAGGGGCACAGATACGCAGTATTTT.

The chain is built from TRBV3-1 (or the pseudogene TRBV3-2) and TRBJ2-5, with D perhaps TRBD1 (5 bases). The length of the CDR3 is 15 residues. V shed 1 base and J shed 5 bases, with 14 bases lying between them. Germline V gene data show CDR1 as LGHDT and CDR2 as YNNKEL (reference sequence). This CDR3 is CASSQGFSGRETQYF. The CDR3 coding sequence is TGTGCCAGCAGCCAAGGATTTTCAGGGCGGGAGACCCAGTACTTC.

This sequence joins TRBV5-1 and TRBJ2-5, with 7 bases identical to TRBD2. CDR1 and CDR2 from the germline V gene are SGHRS and YFSETQ. CDR3 length: 14 amino acids. With V trimmed by 0 bases and J by 9 bases, 8 bases remained unmatched. The CDR3 reads CASSLETSFRSQYF. As DNA, the CDR3 is TGCGCCAGCAGCTTGGAGACTAGCTTTCGATCCCAGTACTTC.

The J gene is TRBJ1-2, the V gene TRBV19; 9 bases map to TRBD1. Germline CDR1 is LNHDA and CDR2 is SQIVND (reference sequence). With 6 bases clipped from V and 8 bases from J, the junction kept 10 bases outside the gene matches. There are 14 residues in the CDR3. CDR3 coding DNA: TGTGCCAGTAGAACCGGGACAGGGCCCTACGGCTACACCTTC. Its translation: CASRTGTGPYGYTF.